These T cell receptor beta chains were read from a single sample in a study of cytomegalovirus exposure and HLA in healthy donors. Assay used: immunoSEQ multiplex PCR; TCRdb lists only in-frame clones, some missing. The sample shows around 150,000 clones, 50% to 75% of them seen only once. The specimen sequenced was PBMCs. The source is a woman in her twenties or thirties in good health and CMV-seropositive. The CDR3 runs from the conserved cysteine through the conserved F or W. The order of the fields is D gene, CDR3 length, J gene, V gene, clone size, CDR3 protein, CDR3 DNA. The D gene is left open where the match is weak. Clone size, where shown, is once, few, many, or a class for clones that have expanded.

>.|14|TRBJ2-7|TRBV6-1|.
CASTLAGSTYEQYF
TGTGCCAGCACACTGGCGGGATCCACCTACGAGCAGTACTTC
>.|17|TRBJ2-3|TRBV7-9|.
CASSSTTMILTSDTQYF
TGTGCCAGCAGCTCCACAACCATGATCCTCACATCAGATACGCAGTATTTT
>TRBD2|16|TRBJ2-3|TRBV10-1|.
CASSETGTSGRDTQYF
TGCGCCAGCAGTGAGACGGGGACTAGCGGGAGAGATACGCAGTATTTT
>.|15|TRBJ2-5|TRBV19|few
CASSDTRSPQETQYF
TGTGCCAGTAGCGATACTAGATCTCCCCAAGAGACCCAGTACTTC
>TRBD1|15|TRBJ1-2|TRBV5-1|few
CASSLVQGANYGYTF
TGCGCCAGCAGCTTGGTGCAGGGGGCTAACTATGGCTACACCTTC
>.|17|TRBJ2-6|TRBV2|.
CASIYLFQGAGANVLTF
TGTGCCAGCATTTACCTTTTCCAGGGCGCTGGGGCCAACGTCCTGACTTTC
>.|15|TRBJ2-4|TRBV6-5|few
CASSLQIGAKNIQYF
TGTGCCAGCAGTTTACAGATAGGAGCCAAAAACATTCAGTACTTC
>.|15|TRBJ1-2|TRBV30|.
CAWKTARNMAYGYTF
TGTGCCTGGAAAACAGCAAGAAACATGGCCTATGGCTACACCTTC
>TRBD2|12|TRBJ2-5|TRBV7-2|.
CASSSGMGGGDF
TGTGCCAGCAGCTCAGGAATGGGTGGGGGGGACTTC
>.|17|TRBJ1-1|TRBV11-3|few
CASSPWPTGGPNTEAFF
TGTGCCAGCAGCCCTTGGCCCACGGGAGGCCCGAACACTGAAGCTTTCTTT
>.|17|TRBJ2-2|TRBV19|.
CASSIGWRKVGTGELFF
TGTGCCAGTAGTATAGGATGGCGGAAGGTGGGCACCGGGGAGCTGTTTTTT
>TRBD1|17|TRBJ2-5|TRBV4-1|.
CASSQDDRVSGRETQYF
TGCGCCAGCAGCCAAGATGACAGGGTTTCGGGGAGAGAGACCCAGTACTTC
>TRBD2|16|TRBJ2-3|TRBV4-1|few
CASSQLRTSGGDTQYF
TGCGCCAGCAGCCAACTTAGGACTAGCGGGGGGGATACGCAGTATTTT
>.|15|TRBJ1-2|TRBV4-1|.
CASSQRIRGNYGYTF
TGCGCCAGCAGCCAACGTATTCGGGGGAACTATGGCTACACCTTC
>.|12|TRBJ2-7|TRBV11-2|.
CASSLTGVEQYF
TGTGCCAGCAGCTTAACGGGGGTCGAGCAGTACTTC
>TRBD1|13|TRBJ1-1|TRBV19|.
CASSRQGRTEAFF
TGTGCCAGTTCTAGACAGGGTCGCACTGAAGCTTTCTTT
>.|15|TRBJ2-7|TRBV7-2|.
CASSLARGASYEQYF
TGTGCCAGCAGCTTAGCACGCGGGGCCTCCTACGAGCAGTACTTC
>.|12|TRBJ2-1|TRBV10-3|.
CAIRSQGNEQFF
TGTGCCATCAGGTCGCAGGGAAATGAGCAGTTCTTC
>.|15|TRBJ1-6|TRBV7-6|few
CASSLDEGYNSPLHF
TGTGCCAGCAGCTTAGACGAGGGATACAATTCACCCCTCCACTTT
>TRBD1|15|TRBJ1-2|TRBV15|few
CATSRLDRESRGYTF
TGTGCCACCAGCAGGTTAGACAGGGAATCTCGGGGCTACACCTTC
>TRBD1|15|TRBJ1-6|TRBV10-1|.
CAISQLRGRDSPLHF
TGCGCCATCTCGCAGCTAAGGGGGCGAGATTCACCCCTCCACTTT
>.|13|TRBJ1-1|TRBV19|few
CASSMTGNTEAFF
TGTGCCAGTAGTATGACTGGTAACACTGAAGCTTTCTTT
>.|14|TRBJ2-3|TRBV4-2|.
CASSQETGGDTQYF
TGTGCCAGCAGCCAAGAAACAGGTGGAGATACGCAGTATTTT
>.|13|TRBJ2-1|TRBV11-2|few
CASSQVGELEQFF
TGTGCCAGCAGCCAAGTTGGGGAGCTTGAGCAGTTCTTC
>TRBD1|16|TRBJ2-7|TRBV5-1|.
CASSWAGTGISYEQYF
TGCGCCAGCAGCTGGGCCGGGACAGGGATCTCCTACGAGCAGTACTTC
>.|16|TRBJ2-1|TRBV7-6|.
CASSPDPGVARDEQFF
TGTGCCAGCAGCCCGGATCCGGGGGTAGCGCGGGATGAGCAGTTCTTC
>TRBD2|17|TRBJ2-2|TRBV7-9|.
CASSLAGLADNTGELFF
TGTGCCAGCAGCTTAGCCGGACTAGCGGACAACACCGGGGAGCTGTTTTTT
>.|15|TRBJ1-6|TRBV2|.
CASRSPSGYNSPLHF
TGTGCCAGCAGGTCCCCTAGTGGATATAATTCACCCCTCCACTTT
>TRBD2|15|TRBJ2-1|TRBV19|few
CASSMVVAGSNEQFF
TGTGCCAGTAGTATGGTGGTAGCGGGGAGTAATGAGCAGTTCTTC
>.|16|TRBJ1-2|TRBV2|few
CARKGVIQGANYGYTF
TGTGCCAGGAAGGGGGTGATACAGGGAGCTAACTATGGCTACACCTTC
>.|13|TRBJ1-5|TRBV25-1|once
CASSELGGQPQHF
TGTGCCAGCAGTGAACTGGGGGGTCAGCCCCAGCATTTT
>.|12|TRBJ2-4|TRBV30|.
CASKDGENIQYF
TGTGCCTCCAAAGACGGGGAAAACATTCAGTACTTC
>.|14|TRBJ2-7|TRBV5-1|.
CASSLRQGTYEQYF
TGCGCCAGCAGCTTGCGGCAGGGGACCTACGAGCAGTACTTC
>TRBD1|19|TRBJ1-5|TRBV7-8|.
CASSLTKGGTGKRSQPQHF
TGTGCCAGCAGCTTAACAAAGGGGGGGACAGGGAAAAGGTCGCAGCCCCAGCATTTT
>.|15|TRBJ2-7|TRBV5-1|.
CASSLGWQGGYEQYF
TGCGCCAGCAGCTTGGGGTGGCAGGGGGGATACGAGCAGTACTTC
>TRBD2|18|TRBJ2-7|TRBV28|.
CASSPTFLAGGPRGEQYF
TGTGCCAGCAGTCCGACCTTCCTAGCGGGAGGGCCTAGGGGCGAGCAGTACTTC
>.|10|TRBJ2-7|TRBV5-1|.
CASSFREQYF
TGCGCCAGCAGCTTTCGGGAGCAGTACTTC
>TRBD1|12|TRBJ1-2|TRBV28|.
CASETGATGYTF
TGTGCCAGCGAGACAGGGGCTACTGGCTACACCTTC
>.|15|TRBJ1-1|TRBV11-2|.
CASSLETRTVTEAFF
TGTGCCAGCAGCTTAGAAACCCGGACAGTCACTGAAGCTTTCTTT
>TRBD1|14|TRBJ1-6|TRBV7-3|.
CASGYRDRNSPLHF
TGTGCCAGCGGATACCGGGACAGAAATTCACCCCTCCACTTT
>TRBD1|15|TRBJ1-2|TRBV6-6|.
CASSYLGTGANGYTF
TGTGCCAGCAGTTATTTAGGGACAGGGGCGAATGGCTACACCTTC
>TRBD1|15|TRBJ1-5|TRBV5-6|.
CASTAGTGGGQPQHF
TGTGCCAGCACCGCCGGGACAGGGGGAGGTCAGCCCCAGCATTTT
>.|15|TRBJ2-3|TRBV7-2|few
CASSKGTPHTDTQYF
TGTGCCAGCAGCAAGGGGACTCCACACACAGATACGCAGTATTTT
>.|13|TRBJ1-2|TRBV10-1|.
CASSQDIPYGCTF
TGCGCCAGCAGCCAGGACATCCCCTATGGCTGCACCTTC
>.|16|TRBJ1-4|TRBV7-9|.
CASSRQRQRGDEKLFF
TGTGCCAGCTCCCGTCAACGGCAGCGAGGAGATGAAAAACTGTTTTTT